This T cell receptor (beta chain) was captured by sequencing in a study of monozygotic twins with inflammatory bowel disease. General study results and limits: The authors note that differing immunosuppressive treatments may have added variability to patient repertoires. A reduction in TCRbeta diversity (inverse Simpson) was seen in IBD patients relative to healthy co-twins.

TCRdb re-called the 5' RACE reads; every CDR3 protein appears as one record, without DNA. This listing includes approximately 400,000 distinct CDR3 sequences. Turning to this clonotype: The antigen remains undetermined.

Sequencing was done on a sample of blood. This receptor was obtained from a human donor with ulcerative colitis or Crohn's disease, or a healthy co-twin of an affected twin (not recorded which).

This CDR3 reads CASSVADSQETQYF. The chain uses TRBV9 and TRBJ2-5; as DNA is missing, the TRBD2 call by TCRdb cannot be tested. This CDR3 is built from 14 residues. Germline V CDR1 and CDR2: SGDLS, YYNGEE.